Listed below are T cell receptor beta chains from one sample, sequenced in a study of patients and donors after allogeneic stem cell transplantation. MiXCR was run by TCRdb on the RT-PCR reads, yielding one entry per CDR3 protein. The data contain tens of thousands of distinct CDR3 sequences, roughly 48% of them singletons. The sequenced sample was blood, either unsorted or a sorted T cell fraction (not recorded which). The receptors originated from a human donor who was either an allogeneic HSCT recipient or a stem cell or donor lymphocyte infusion donor (not recorded which). It is not recorded whose cells these are; they may come from a transplant donor. CDR3s include the opening cysteine and the closing phenylalanine or tryptophan. The D gene is left open where the match is weak. Part of the rows lack a size; the others show once, few, many or a class for expanded clones.

DNA: TGCAGCGTTGCTGACAATGAGCAGTTCTTC
CDR3: CSVADNEQFF
V: TRBV29-1
size: .
J: TRBJ2-1
D: .

DNA: TGTGCCAGCAGCGCTCGGACACGCCGAGGGGATGAGCAGTTCTTC
CDR3: CASSARTRRGDEQFF
V: TRBV9
size: .
J: TRBJ2-1
D: .

DNA: TGTGCCAGCAGCTCGTACACGACAGGGGATACGCAGTATTTT
CDR3: CASSSYTTGDTQYF
V: TRBV7-2
size: .
J: TRBJ2-3
D: TRBD1

DNA: TGTGCCAGCAGCCCGGCGTCTCGGGGTGGACAGTTCTTC
CDR3: CASSPASRGGQFF
V: TRBV12-3/TRBV12-4
size: .
J: TRBJ2-1
D: .

DNA: TGCAGTGCTCGGGACCCCGAGGGGGGCTACACCTTC
CDR3: CSARDPEGGYTF
V: TRBV20-1
size: .
J: TRBJ1-2
D: .

DNA: TGTGCCAGCAGCTTGTGGCGGAGCACCGGGGAGCTGTTTTTT
CDR3: CASSLWRSTGELFF
V: TRBV5-6
size: .
J: TRBJ2-2
D: .

DNA: TGCGCCAGCAGCCAAGTCGTGGAACAGCGAAAATTCTATGGCTACACCTTC
CDR3: CASSQVVEQRKFYGYTF
V: TRBV4-1
size: few
J: TRBJ1-2
D: .

DNA: TGCAGCGTTAAATCGGAGGATGGAGGACTTCCTTACTATGGCTACACCTTC
CDR3: CSVKSEDGGLPYYGYTF
V: TRBV29-1
size: .
J: TRBJ1-2
D: .

DNA: TGTGCCAGCAGTTATCAGGGTCCGGCCGGGGAGCTGTTTTTT
CDR3: CASSYQGPAGELFF
V: TRBV6-2/TRBV6-3
size: .
J: TRBJ2-2
D: .

DNA: TGTGCCAGCAGCTCAAACAGGGATCAGCCCCAGCATTTT
CDR3: CASSSNRDQPQHF
V: TRBV7-6
size: few
J: TRBJ1-5
D: .

DNA: TGCAGCGTTGAGGCATCCTATGGCTACACCTTC
CDR3: CSVEASYGYTF
V: TRBV29-1
size: .
J: TRBJ1-2
D: .

DNA: TGCAGTGCTAGCGGCTACAGCCAAGCAACCGAAGCCAAAAACATTCAGTACTTC
CDR3: CSASGYSQATEAKNIQYF
V: TRBV20-1
size: few
J: TRBJ2-4
D: .

DNA: TGCGCCAGCAGCGCTCGCCCAGCGGGGGAACTGTTTTTT
CDR3: CASSARPAGELFF
V: TRBV4-3
size: .
J: TRBJ1-4
D: .

DNA: TGTGCCAGCAGCCTTATCCGCGACAGGGGGACTGAAGCTTTCTTT
CDR3: CASSLIRDRGTEAFF
V: TRBV14
size: few
J: TRBJ1-1
D: TRBD1

DNA: TGTGCCAGCAGTTCGACAGGGGTATCTAACTATGGCTACACCTTC
CDR3: CASSSTGVSNYGYTF
V: TRBV28
size: .
J: TRBJ1-2
D: TRBD1

DNA: TGTGCCAGCAGTTACTCTGGGGAGTACTTCTATGGCTACACCTTC
CDR3: CASSYSGEYFYGYTF
V: TRBV6-6
size: .
J: TRBJ1-2
D: .

DNA: TGTGCCAGCAGCTGGGACCACCTAACAGGTGAAAAACTGTTTTTT
CDR3: CASSWDHLTGEKLFF
V: TRBV7-9
size: .
J: TRBJ1-4
D: .

DNA: TGCGCCAGCAGCCAAGGCATGGCAGGGCTCTCACCCCTCCACTTT
CDR3: CASSQGMAGLSPLHF
V: TRBV4-3
size: few
J: TRBJ1-6
D: .

DNA: TGTGCCAGCAGTTGGACAGGGGTCGCGGATACTGAAGCTTTCTTT
CDR3: CASSWTGVADTEAFF
V: TRBV28
size: .
J: TRBJ1-1
D: TRBD1

DNA: TGTGCCAGCAGTTTAAATGGGGCTTACTATGGCTACACCTTC
CDR3: CASSLNGAYYGYTF
V: TRBV12-3/TRBV12-4
size: .
J: TRBJ1-2
D: .

DNA: TGTGCCAGCAGTTATCGAATCAGTGGCTACACCTTC
CDR3: CASSYRISGYTF
V: TRBV28
size: .
J: TRBJ1-2
D: .

DNA: TGTGCCAGCAGCTTATGGACGGTCTGGGAGACCCAGTACTTC
CDR3: CASSLWTVWETQYF
V: TRBV7-9
size: once
J: TRBJ2-5
D: .

DNA: TGTGCCAGCAGATACGGGACCACTAATTCACCCCTCCACTTT
CDR3: CASRYGTTNSPLHF
V: TRBV11-2
size: .
J: TRBJ1-6
D: .

DNA: TGTGCCAGCAGTCCCCGGTCAGGGGGCTCCTACGAGCAGTACTTC
CDR3: CASSPRSGGSYEQYF
V: TRBV27
size: .
J: TRBJ2-7
D: TRBD1

DNA: TGTGCCAGCAGCTTAGCAGGGGGCCCCAATCAGCCCCAGCATTTT
CDR3: CASSLAGGPNQPQHF
V: TRBV7-2
size: .
J: TRBJ1-5
D: TRBD1

DNA: TGTGCCACCAGCAGAGGATGGACAGGGGAAACTGAAGCTTTCTTT
CDR3: CATSRGWTGETEAFF
V: TRBV15
size: .
J: TRBJ1-1
D: TRBD1

DNA: TGTGCCAGCAGCTTGTACCTAGCGGGACTAGACAATGAGCAGTTCTTC
CDR3: CASSLYLAGLDNEQFF
V: TRBV7-9
size: .
J: TRBJ2-1
D: TRBD2

DNA: TGTGCCAGCAGCTTAAGGAGAAATGAGCAGTTCTTC
CDR3: CASSLRRNEQFF
V: TRBV7-2
size: once
J: TRBJ2-1
D: .

DNA: TGTGCCAGCAGCCCCCAGGTGACGCAGAACACTGAAGCTTTCTTT
CDR3: CASSPQVTQNTEAFF
V: TRBV7-6
size: few
J: TRBJ1-1
D: .

DNA: TGCGCCAGCAGCTTGGGGGTCGGGGTATCCTACAATGAGCAGTTCTTC
CDR3: CASSLGVGVSYNEQFF
V: TRBV5-1
size: .
J: TRBJ2-1
D: .

DNA: TGCAGCGTTGAAATGCGTATATATGGCTACACCTTC
CDR3: CSVEMRIYGYTF
V: TRBV29-1
size: few
J: TRBJ1-2
D: .

DNA: TGTGCCAGCAGCGGACAGGGGGTCAGTAATGAAAAACTGTTTTTT
CDR3: CASSGQGVSNEKLFF
V: TRBV27
size: .
J: TRBJ1-4
D: TRBD1

DNA: TGTGCCAGCAGTGGGATTTGGAAAAGGGGGCGAAACACTGAAGCTTTCTTT
CDR3: CASSGIWKRGRNTEAFF
V: TRBV12-3/TRBV12-4
size: .
J: TRBJ1-1
D: TRBD1

DNA: TGTGCCACCAGCAGAGATCGGGAAAATGGCTACACCTTC
CDR3: CATSRDRENGYTF
V: TRBV15
size: few
J: TRBJ1-2
D: .

DNA: TGTGCCAGCAGTCCCGCCGTAGGACCCTACGAGCAGTACTTC
CDR3: CASSPAVGPYEQYF
V: TRBV28
size: .
J: TRBJ2-7
D: .

DNA: TGCGCCAGCAGCCAAGGACGTATAAATCAGCCCCAGCATTTT
CDR3: CASSQGRINQPQHF
V: TRBV4-3
size: .
J: TRBJ1-5
D: .

DNA: TGCAGTGCCCAGGAGGGGGCACTGAGAACTGAAGCTTTCTTT
CDR3: CSAQEGALRTEAFF
V: TRBV20-1
size: .
J: TRBJ1-1
D: TRBD1

DNA: TGTGCCAGCATCGGGGCAGGGACGGGTTTAGGGGATGGCTACACCTTC
CDR3: CASIGAGTGLGDGYTF
V: TRBV12-3/TRBV12-4
size: few
J: TRBJ1-2
D: .

DNA: TGTGCCAGCAACACCGGGACAGGGAGCACAGATACGCAGTATTTT
CDR3: CASNTGTGSTDTQYF
V: TRBV28
size: .
J: TRBJ2-3
D: TRBD1